These T cell receptor beta chains were read from a single sample in a study of shared clonotypes between healthy human individuals. Sequencing used immunoSEQ multiplex PCR; TCRdb keeps in-frame clones, though not all of them. The repertoire holds 2 million to 2.5 million clones, around 90% seen once, with about 0.36% in the top ten. Sequenced sample: naive CD4+ T cells from PBMCs. All receptors come from a man in his late teens or twenties in good health. Some clones in this sample may be carry-over from other donors' samples. The CDR3 runs from the conserved cysteine through the conserved F or W. The order of the fields is clone size, V gene, J gene, D gene, CDR3 protein, CDR3 DNA. D genes are given only for firm matches. Size is stated for part of the rows, as once, few or many counts, or as a class when the clone is expanded.

.,TRBV7-2,TRBJ2-7,TRBD2,CASSPPSGRIWEQYF,TGTGCCAGCAGCCCGCCTAGCGGGAGAATTTGGGAGCAGTACTTC
.,TRBV27,TRBJ2-1,.,CASKGLQGLDYNEQFF,TGTGCCAGCAAAGGCCTCCAGGGGTTGGACTACAATGAGCAGTTCTTC
once,TRBV6-6,TRBJ1-5,.,CASSYSRNQPQHF,TGTGCCAGCAGTTACTCCCGAAATCAGCCCCAGCATTTT
.,TRBV6-1,TRBJ2-7,.,CASTPSDEQYF,TGTGCCAGCACTCCTAGCGACGAGCAGTACTTC
.,TRBV2,TRBJ2-1,TRBD2,CASSEYGGRAWEQFF,TGTGCCAGCAGTGAATACGGCGGGAGGGCCTGGGAGCAGTTCTTC
.,TRBV29-1,TRBJ2-7,TRBD1,CSVEDRSHEQYF,TGCAGCGTAGAGGACAGGTCTCACGAGCAGTACTTC
once,TRBV6-1,TRBJ2-4,.,CASRAPVAKNIQYF,TGTGCCAGCAGAGCCCCTGTAGCCAAAAACATTCAGTACTTC
.,TRBV5-1,TRBJ1-4,.,CASSPRGGQEKLFF,TGCGCCAGCAGCCCCCGGGGCGGACAGGAAAAACTGTTTTTT
.,TRBV6-5,TRBJ2-2,.,CASSSGPVNTGELFF,TGTGCCAGCAGTTCAGGACCAGTTAACACCGGGGAGCTGTTTTTT
.,TRBV19,TRBJ1-4,.,CASSPSRLAAEKLFF,TGTGCCAGTAGTCCCTCCCGCCTTGCCGCTGAAAAACTGTTTTTT
.,TRBV15,TRBJ1-2,.,CATSRPQLYGYTF,TGTGCCACCAGCAGACCCCAACTCTATGGCTACACCTTC
.,TRBV16,TRBJ1-5,.,CASSQSIGGQPQHF,TGTGCCAGCAGCCAATCCATCGGGGGACAGCCCCAGCATTTT
.,TRBV11-2,TRBJ2-2,TRBD2,CASSMGLAANTGELFF,TGTGCCAGCAGCATGGGACTAGCGGCCAACACCGGGGAGCTGTTTTTT
.,TRBV13,TRBJ1-1,TRBD1,CASSYDLRQGMRQAFF,TGTGCCAGCAGCTACGACCTTAGACAGGGGATGCGGCAAGCTTTCTTT
once,TRBV5-1,TRBJ2-4,.,CASSRENIQYF,TGCGCCAGCAGCCGAGAAAACATTCAGTACTTC
.,TRBV27,TRBJ2-1,.,CASSLWTGMGEQFF,TGTGCCAGCAGTTTATGGACGGGAATGGGTGAGCAGTTCTTC
few,TRBV2,TRBJ1-1,.,CASRVIGGEAFF,TGTGCCAGCAGAGTCATTGGGGGTGAAGCTTTCTTT
.,TRBV7-3,TRBJ1-1,.,CASSFGAGDTEAFF,TGTGCCAGCAGCTTTGGGGCCGGGGACACTGAAGCTTTCTTT
.,TRBV28,TRBJ2-1,.,CASSSPRGPLYNEQFF,TGTGCCAGCAGTAGCCCCCGGGGTCCCCTATACAATGAGCAGTTCTTC
.,TRBV19,TRBJ2-1,.,CASSIGHGGMISYNEQFF,TGTGCCAGTAGTATCGGGCATGGGGGAATGATATCCTACAATGAGCAGTTCTTC
.,TRBV5-1,TRBJ2-7,.,CASSLRPPSYEQYF,TGCGCCAGCAGCTTGAGACCACCCTCCTACGAGCAGTACTTC
.,TRBV5-8,TRBJ2-5,.,CASSFFRDTQETQYF,TGTGCCAGCAGCTTCTTCCGGGACACCCAAGAGACCCAGTACTTC
.,TRBV18,TRBJ2-7,TRBD1,CASSPPWGQSSYEQYF,TGTGCCAGCTCACCACCCTGGGGACAGTCCTCCTACGAGCAGTACTTC
.,TRBV30,TRBJ2-3,.,CASDWGNTQYF,TGTGCCTCCGATTGGGGGAATACGCAGTATTTT
.,TRBV2,TRBJ2-2,TRBD2,CASSALAGRALSGELFF,TGTGCCAGCAGTGCCCTAGCGGGGAGGGCCCTATCCGGGGAGCTGTTTTTT
.,TRBV6-5,TRBJ1-3,.,CASRRDTNSGNTIYF,TGTGCCAGCAGACGGGACACTAACTCTGGAAACACCATATATTTT
.,TRBV7-9,TRBJ2-2,.,CASSLHRDTGELFF,TGTGCCAGCAGCTTACACAGAGACACCGGGGAGCTGTTTTTT
.,TRBV10-3,TRBJ2-7,.,CAIRDPREYEQYF,TGTGCCATCAGGGACCCGAGGGAATACGAGCAGTACTTC
.,TRBV6-5,TRBJ1-2,.,CASSSRLWGAHYGYTF,TGTGCCAGCAGTTCTAGGTTATGGGGGGCACACTATGGCTACACCTTC
.,TRBV5-4,TRBJ2-1,TRBD2,CASSEREGSYNEQFF,TGTGCCAGCAGCGAGCGGGAGGGCTCCTACAATGAGCAGTTCTTC
.,TRBV6-1,TRBJ1-6,.,CASRGGDSPLHF,TGTGCCAGCAGGGGAGGGGATTCACCCCTCCACTTT
few,TRBV2,TRBJ1-2,.,CASSDYAGYTF,TGTGCCAGCAGTGATTACGCGGGCTACACCTTC
.,TRBV19,TRBJ1-5,.,CASMKEGYFSQPQHF,TGTGCCAGTATGAAAGAAGGGTATTTTAGTCAGCCCCAGCATTTT
.,TRBV6-1,TRBJ2-5,TRBD1,CASSAQGAAQETQYF,TGTGCCAGCAGCGCCCAGGGGGCCGCCCAAGAGACCCAGTACTTC
.,TRBV29-1,TRBJ1-1,TRBD1,CSGKQGRPTEAFF,TGCAGCGGGAAACAGGGGCGCCCCACTGAAGCTTTCTTT
.,TRBV7-2,TRBJ2-1,.,CASSQEGSYNEQFF,TGTGCCAGCAGCCAGGAGGGCTCCTACAATGAGCAGTTCTTC
.,TRBV9,TRBJ2-3,TRBD2,CASSLRTSVTSTDTQYF,TGTGCCAGCAGCCTCCGGACTAGCGTAACTAGCACAGATACGCAGTATTTT
once,TRBV28,TRBJ2-7,.,CASLSSSYEQYF,TGTGCCAGCCTCTCTTCTTCCTACGAGCAGTACTTC
.,TRBV7-2,TRBJ1-2,.,CASSLVGWNGYTF,TGTGCCAGCAGCTTAGTGGGGTGGAATGGCTACACCTTC
.,TRBV29-1,TRBJ1-3,.,CSPPERPLSGNTIYF,TGCAGCCCCCCCGAGAGGCCACTCTCTGGAAACACCATATATTTT
.,TRBV27,TRBJ1-3,.,CASSPTGSGNTIYF,TGTGCCAGCAGTCCGACAGGCTCTGGAAACACCATATATTTT
.,TRBV30,TRBJ2-4,.,CAWTPHGGSGKNIQYF,TGTGCCTGGACCCCACACGGGGGTTCGGGCAAAAACATTCAGTACTTC
.,TRBV7-3,TRBJ1-4,TRBD1,CATPRDSLNEKLFF,TGTGCCACCCCCCGGGACAGCCTTAATGAAAAACTGTTTTTT
.,TRBV28,TRBJ2-6,.,CASSLISGLSGANVLTF,TGTGCCAGCAGTTTAATCTCGGGTCTCTCTGGGGCCAACGTCCTGACTTTC
once,TRBV6-6,TRBJ2-7,.,CASSYSRTSYEQYF,TGTGCCAGCAGTTACTCACGGACATCCTACGAGCAGTACTTC
once,TRBV18,TRBJ1-1,.,CASSPYNLKGNTEAFF,TGTGCCAGCTCACCATATAATTTGAAGGGGAACACTGAAGCTTTCTTT
.,TRBV7-2,TRBJ1-2,.,CASSVTGTEGYTF,TGTGCCAGCAGCGTCACAGGGACGGAGGGCTACACCTTC
once,TRBV5-6,TRBJ1-3,.,CASSFLRNTIYF,TGTGCCAGCAGCTTTTTAAGAAACACCATATATTTT
.,TRBV2,TRBJ1-5,.,CASTRDGRYGNQPQHF,TGTGCCAGCACGAGGGACGGTCGGTATGGCAATCAGCCCCAGCATTTT
.,TRBV7-8,TRBJ2-7,TRBD1,CASSFRTGALEQYF,TGTGCCAGCAGCTTCCGGACAGGGGCCCTCGAGCAGTACTTC
.,TRBV5-1,TRBJ2-3,TRBD2,CASSGPGLATSTDTQYF,TGCGCCAGCAGCGGCCCCGGACTAGCGACTAGCACAGATACGCAGTATTTT
.,TRBV7-9,TRBJ1-1,.,CASSLVRADGAAFF,TGTGCCAGCAGCTTAGTGAGGGCCGATGGGGCGGCTTTCTTT
.,TRBV6-1,TRBJ1-2,TRBD1,CASSAGGADYGYTF,TGTGCCAGCAGCGCAGGGGGCGCCGACTATGGCTACACCTTC
.,TRBV27,TRBJ1-1,.,CVSRSKGYNRDQAFF,TGTGTCAGCAGAAGTAAGGGCTACAACCGGGACCAAGCTTTCTTT
.,TRBV7-9,TRBJ2-5,TRBD2,CVSSSSGGETQYF,TGTGTCAGCAGCTCTTCCGGGGGGGAGACCCAGTACTTC
once,TRBV7-2,TRBJ2-3,TRBD2,CASSLQRTSGRTDTQYF,TGTGCCAGCAGCTTACAGCGGACTAGCGGGAGAACAGATACGCAGTATTTT
.,TRBV13,TRBJ1-2,TRBD1,CASSLRDRGVGAYGYTF,TGTGCCAGCAGCTTAAGGGACAGGGGAGTCGGCGCCTATGGCTACACCTTC
.,TRBV7-2,TRBJ1-2,TRBD1,CASSLAGTALHGYTF,TGTGCCAGCAGCTTAGCGGGGACAGCACTTCATGGCTACACCTTC
.,TRBV28,TRBJ1-3,.,CASRAGTISGNTIYF,TGTGCCAGCAGGGCCGGGACAATCTCTGGAAACACCATATATTTT
.,TRBV6-5,TRBJ1-1,TRBD1,CASSASQGAVEAFF,TGTGCCAGCAGTGCCTCGCAGGGGGCTGTGGAAGCTTTCTTT